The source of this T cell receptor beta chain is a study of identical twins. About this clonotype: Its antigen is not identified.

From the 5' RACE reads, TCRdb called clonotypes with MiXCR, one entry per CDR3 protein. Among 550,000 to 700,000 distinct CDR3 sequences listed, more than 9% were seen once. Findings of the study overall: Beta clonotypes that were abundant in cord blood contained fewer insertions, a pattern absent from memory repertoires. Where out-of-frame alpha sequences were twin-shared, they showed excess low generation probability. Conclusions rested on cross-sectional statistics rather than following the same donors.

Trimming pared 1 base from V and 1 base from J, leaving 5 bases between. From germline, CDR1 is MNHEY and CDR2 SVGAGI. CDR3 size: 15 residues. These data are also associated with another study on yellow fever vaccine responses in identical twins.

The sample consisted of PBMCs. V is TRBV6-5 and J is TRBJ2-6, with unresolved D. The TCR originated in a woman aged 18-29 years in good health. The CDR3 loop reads CASSYFGSGANVLTF. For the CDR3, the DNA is TGTGCCAGCAGTTACTTTGGATCTGGGGCCAACGTCCTGACTTTC.